This is a list of T cell receptor beta chains from one sample in a study of T-cell memory formation after mild COVID-19. TCRdb analysed the 5' RACE reads with MiXCR anew, one entry per CDR3 protein. Among under 450,000 distinct CDR3 sequences, about 25% were seen once, and the ten largest hold under 15%. The sequenced material came from PBMCs or a T cell subset sorted from them (not recorded which). The receptors derive from an adult woman who had mild COVID-19 (a few samples of this study predate the infection). Cell type and time point are not known. The CDR3 runs from the conserved cysteine through the conserved F or W. A D gene is named only where the DNA matches it firmly. Clone size is not always given. Where it is, it says once, few, many or a class for expanded clones.

j_gene | abundance | v_gene | d_gene | CDR3nt | CDR3aa
TRBJ2-7 | - | TRBV30 | - | TGTGCCTGGGGGTTAGGAGGGTTAAAGACGGTGGAGTACTTC | CAWGLGGLKTVEYF
TRBJ2-2 | few | TRBV21-1 | - | TGTGCCAGCAGCAGGCGAGACAGGGCTTCCTCGAACACCGGGGAGCTGTTTTTT | CASSRRDRASSNTGELFF
TRBJ1-2 | - | TRBV9 | TRBD1 | TGTGCCAGCGGCCATGGGGACAGACTTAACTATGGCTACACCTTC | CASGHGDRLNYGYTF
TRBJ2-2 | - | TRBV4-1 | TRBD2 | TGCGCCAGCAGCCAAGCCACTAGCGTGGTCGGGGAGCTGTTTTTT | CASSQATSVVGELFF
TRBJ2-1 | few | TRBV3-1 | TRBD1 | TGTGCCAGCAGCCAAGACCCCCCGGGACAGAGATACAATGAGCAGTTCTTC | CASSQDPPGQRYNEQFF
TRBJ2-3 | - | TRBV12-3/TRBV12-4 | TRBD2 | TGTGCCAGCAGGCCAGGACTAGCGACAGATACGCAGTATTTT | CASRPGLATDTQYF
TRBJ2-3 | - | TRBV20-1 | TRBD2 | TGCAGTGCTAGCCGATCTCCCCTAGCGGGGGGGCGGACAGATACGCAGTATTTT | CSASRSPLAGGRTDTQYF
TRBJ2-7 | many | TRBV7-6 | - | TGTGCCAGCAGCTTAGAACAGGGTGCCTACGAGCAGTACTTC | CASSLEQGAYEQYF
TRBJ2-7 | - | TRBV7-2 | TRBD2 | TGTGCCAGCAGCTTAGGAGCGGGAGAGGTGTTTGGCTACGAGCAGTACTTC | CASSLGAGEVFGYEQYF
TRBJ2-3 | few | TRBV5-6 | - | TGTGCCAGCAGCTTAACTTTCGGACTCGTTCGGCAGTATTTT | CASSLTFGLVRQYF
TRBJ2-7 | - | TRBV10-3 | - | TGTGCCATCGGGAGTACGGTGTTCTACGAGCAGTACTTC | CAIGSTVFYEQYF
TRBJ2-7 | few | TRBV20-1 | TRBD1 | TGCAGTGCTCCGCGACAGGGCTACGAGCAGTACTTC | CSAPRQGYEQYF
TRBJ1-2 | few | TRBV6-2/TRBV6-3 | TRBD1 | TGTGCCAGCAGTCTCGGGACAGGGGCAGACGGCTACACCTTC | CASSLGTGADGYTF
TRBJ2-5 | few | TRBV7-9 | TRBD1 | TGTGCCAGCAGCACCCGGGACAGGGGGCCCGAGACCCAGTACTTC | CASSTRDRGPETQYF
TRBJ2-7 | - | TRBV5-1 | TRBD1 | TGCGCCAGCAGCTTGGGGGACAGGGACTACGAGCAGTACTTC | CASSLGDRDYEQYF
TRBJ2-2 | - | TRBV6-5 | TRBD2 | TGTGCCAGCAGTTACTCAGGACTAGCGGGGGGCTACACCGGGGAGCTGTTTTTT | CASSYSGLAGGYTGELFF
TRBJ2-7 | - | TRBV30 | TRBD1 | TGTGCCTGGAGTTTCCGGGACAGGACTTTGGGGGAGCAGTACTTC | CAWSFRDRTLGEQYF
TRBJ1-2 | - | TRBV12-3/TRBV12-4 | - | TGTGCCAGCAGTTTAGGAGCAGGAAATGGCTACACCTTC | CASSLGAGNGYTF
TRBJ2-7 | many | TRBV25-1 | - | TGTGCCAGCAGTGACCCCCAAGGGAAGCAGTACTTC | CASSDPQGKQYF
TRBJ2-3 | - | TRBV29-1 | - | TGCAGCGTTGAAGCGTACGCGCGACAGAGGACGGATACGCAGTATTTT | CSVEAYARQRTDTQYF
TRBJ2-1 | few | TRBV7-3 | - | TGTGCCAGCAGCTTAGGAGGAGGGGAGGATGAGCAGTTCTTC | CASSLGGGEDEQFF
TRBJ1-2 | - | TRBV28 | - | TGTGCCAGCAGTTCCTCCGCCTGGGGGGGGAACTATGGCTACACCTTC | CASSSSAWGGNYGYTF
TRBJ2-3 | - | TRBV9 | - | TGTGCCAGCAGCGTAGTGTCGGCTGGAACAGATACGCAGTATTTT | CASSVVSAGTDTQYF
TRBJ2-7 | - | TRBV18 | - | TGTGCCAGCTCACCATCGGGACCAAACCGCGAGCAGTACTTC | CASSPSGPNREQYF
TRBJ1-5 | - | TRBV2 | - | TGTGCCAGCAGTAACTCCTTGGCTCAGCCCCAGCATTTT | CASSNSLAQPQHF
TRBJ1-6 | few | TRBV20-1 | - | TGCAGTGCTAGCAACCCCTACCAGGGAGTGGGGAATTCACCCCTCCACTTT | CSASNPYQGVGNSPLHF
TRBJ1-1 | - | TRBV7-2 | - | TGTGCCGCGGGGGTCCCGAACACTGAAGCTTTCTTT | CAAGVPNTEAFF
TRBJ1-2 | - | TRBV6-1 | TRBD1 | TGTGCCAGCAGTGAAGCGTTACTGGGACAGGGAGCGGGCTACACCTTC | CASSEALLGQGAGYTF
TRBJ2-3 | - | TRBV7-6 | - | TGTGCCAGCAGCTACCCGGGCAGGGCGAGAGGAGATACGCAGTATTTT | CASSYPGRARGDTQYF
TRBJ2-1 | - | TRBV6-5 | - | TGTGCCAGCAGTTACTCCTCGTCCAATGAGCAGTTCTTC | CASSYSSSNEQFF
TRBJ2-3 | many | TRBV29-1 | TRBD2 | TGCAGCGTTGAGGCGGGAGTGGATGGAGATACGCAGTATTTT | CSVEAGVDGDTQYF
TRBJ1-2 | - | TRBV29-1 | TRBD1 | TGCAGCGGGACTGGGACAGACTATGGCTACACCTTC | CSGTGTDYGYTF
TRBJ2-5 | few | TRBV20-1 | - | TGCAGTGCTAGTAGAGAAGGGGGGCAGACTAGCCGTGGACCCAAAGAGACCCAGTACTTC | CSASREGGQTSRGPKETQYF
TRBJ2-1 | few | TRBV7-6 | - | TGTGCCAGCAGCTTAATTGGCGGGTCGTTGGATGAGCAGTTCTTC | CASSLIGGSLDEQFF
TRBJ2-6 | - | TRBV4-1 | TRBD1 | TGCGCCAGCAGCCAGCGACAGGGGGCAAGGGCCGGGGCCAACGTCCTGACTTTC | CASSQRQGARAGANVLTF
TRBJ1-6 | - | TRBV30 | - | TGTGCCTGGAGCCTTGCAAATAATTCACCCCTCCACTTT | CAWSLANNSPLHF
TRBJ2-3 | few | TRBV6-5 | - | TGTGCCAGCAGTAAACAGGGATTCGTTGGCACAGATACGCAGTATTTT | CASSKQGFVGTDTQYF
TRBJ2-3 | few | TRBV20-1 | - | TGCAGTGGGCGAGGGGGGGGCCGGAAAGATACGCAGTATTTT | CSGRGGGRKDTQYF
TRBJ2-3 | few | TRBV20-1 | TRBD2 | TGCAGTGCTAGAGTAATAGCGGGGGTCACAGATACGCAGTATTTT | CSARVIAGVTDTQYF
TRBJ2-3 | - | TRBV27 | TRBD1 | TGTGCCAGCAGTACTAGGGACAGGAGGGATACGCAGTATTTT | CASSTRDRRDTQYF
TRBJ2-6 | few | TRBV11-3 | - | TGTGCCAGCAGGGAGGGAAACGGGGCCAACGTCCTGACTTTC | CASREGNGANVLTF
TRBJ1-5 | few | TRBV24-1 | TRBD1 | TGTGCCACCAGTGATTTCTTCGACAGGGGAGATCGGGATCAGCCCCAGCATTTT | CATSDFFDRGDRDQPQHF
TRBJ2-1 | - | TRBV9 | - | TGTGCCAGCAGCCACTTTAAGGGGGGAGGGCGTCAGGAAGAGCAGTTCTTC | CASSHFKGGGRQEEQFF
TRBJ1-1 | few | TRBV14 | TRBD1 | TGTGCCAGCAGCTGGGAGGGGGACAGAGAAGCTTTCTTT | CASSWEGDREAFF
TRBJ2-3 | many | TRBV20-1 | TRBD2 | TGCAGTGTCCGTAGCGGGAGGGATACGCAGTATTTT | CSVRSGRDTQYF
TRBJ2-7 | few | TRBV20-1 | - | TGCAGTGCTGATGACAGCTCCTACGAGCAGTACTTC | CSADDSSYEQYF
TRBJ2-4 | - | TRBV12-3/TRBV12-4 | TRBD2 | TGTGCCAGCAGCATGACTAGCGGGGGTACCGAAAACATTCAGTACTTC | CASSMTSGGTENIQYF
TRBJ2-5 | - | TRBV4-1 | - | TGCGCCAGCAGCCAAGTTCCCGTGGGCGGGGAGACCCAGTACTTC | CASSQVPVGGETQYF
TRBJ2-1 | - | TRBV2 | TRBD2 | TGTGCCAGCAGTGATTTTAGCGGGGGGGCTGAGCAGTTCTTC | CASSDFSGGAEQFF
TRBJ2-2 | few | TRBV7-3 | TRBD2 | TGTGCCAGCAGCTTAGCGGGGGGGTCGAACACCGGGGAGCTGTTTTTT | CASSLAGGSNTGELFF
TRBJ1-1 | few | TRBV10-2 | - | TGCGCCAGCAGACAGCCACCCTCGGAGGACACTGAAGCTTTCTTT | CASRQPPSEDTEAFF
TRBJ2-1 | few | TRBV29-1 | TRBD1 | TGCAGCGGAGATGACAGGGTCTACAATGAGCAGTTCTTC | CSGDDRVYNEQFF
TRBJ2-1 | few | TRBV20-1 | - | TGCAGTGCTAGACGGGAGACTAGTGGCAATGAGCAGTTCTTC | CSARRETSGNEQFF
TRBJ1-5 | - | TRBV21-1 | - | TGTGCCAGCAGCATGTTAAATCAGCCCCAGCATTTT | CASSMLNQPQHF
TRBJ2-7 | - | TRBV27 | - | TGTGCCAGCAGCCCCTCGGGGTTTTTAGGATTCGAGCAGTACTTC | CASSPSGFLGFEQYF
TRBJ2-3 | few | TRBV6-5 | - | TGTGCCAGCAGGCCGTTAAGGACAGCCACAGATACGCAGTATTTT | CASRPLRTATDTQYF
TRBJ1-1 | few | TRBV20-1 | - | TGCAGTGCTATGCTCAAACAGGCCAACACTGAAGCTTTCTTT | CSAMLKQANTEAFF
TRBJ2-7 | - | TRBV5-1 | TRBD1 | TGCGCCAGCAGCTCTGGGGGACAGGGGCCTGACGAGCAGTACTTC | CASSSGGQGPDEQYF
TRBJ2-5 | - | TRBV25-1 | - | TGTGCCAGCACGGGGCAAGAGACCCAGTACTTC | CASTGQETQYF
TRBJ2-3 | few | TRBV12-3/TRBV12-4 | - | TGTGCCAGCAGTTTTCAGGGTCTAGGGTTCACAGATACGCAGTATTTT | CASSFQGLGFTDTQYF